A single sample gave rise to the 4 T cell receptor beta chains below, sequenced in a study of CD8 T cells in Susac syndrome. Reverse transcription of about 0.45 to 1 ug RNA was carried out with random hexamers. TCRdb independently ran MiXCR on the immunoSEQ multiplex PCR reads; one entry per CDR3 protein. This sample yields about 90,000 distinct CDR3 sequences, of which about 95% are seen a single time; roughly 0.62% belongs to the top ten. The sequenced sample was CD8+ T cells from PBMCs. The source is a human donor with Susac syndrome.

The chain couples TRBV29-1 to TRBJ2-1, with D perhaps matching TRBD1 or TRBD2 (5 bases each). CDR1 and CDR2 from the germline V gene are SQVTM and ANQGSEA. The V gene lost 3 bases and the J gene lost 3 bases, with 15 bases spanning the gap. The CDR3 length is 15 residues. The CDR3 region is CSVEGQRGVYNEQFF. CDR3 DNA: TGCAGCGTTGAGGGGCAGAGGGGCGTCTACAATGAGCAGTTCTTC.

The rearrangement links TRBV20-1 to TRBJ1-1; D not certain. The CDR3 contains 13 residues. Per the germline V gene, CDR1 is DFQATT and CDR2 is SNEGSKA (reference sequence). CDR3 residues: CRGASGMNTEAFF. CDR3 nucleotide sequence: TGCAGGGGAGCCAGTGGAATGAACACTGAAGCTTTCTTT.

The chain combines TRBV27 with TRBJ1-2; 8 bases align to TRBD1. V lost 6 bases and J lost 2; bases outside the gene matches: 11. This CDR3 spans 16 amino acids. The germline V gene encodes CDR1 MNHEY and CDR2 SMNVEV (reference sequence). CDR3 amino acids: CASSSQDRVTNYGYTF. The CDR3 DNA follows: TGTGCCAGCAGCTCCCAGGACAGGGTCACGAACTATGGCTACACCTTC.

The chain has TRBV7-2 and TRBJ2-5, with D unresolved. Germline values: CDR1 SGHTA, CDR2 FQGNSA. V was trimmed by 5 bases and J by 5 bases, leaving 15 bases between them. This CDR3 is 14 amino acids long. The CDR3 loop is CASSPGPSRETQYF. In DNA, the CDR3 is TGTGCCAGCAGCCCTGGGCCCAGCCGGGAGACCCAGTACTTC.